This passage covers 30 T cell receptor beta chains from one sample sequenced in a study of cytomegalovirus exposure and HLA in healthy donors. The PCR made use of 60 Vbeta and 13 Jbeta primers. The repertoire was sequenced with immunoSEQ multiplex PCR; TCRdb's copy has only in-frame clones and lacks some. Here the sample spans around 90,000 clones, around 62% being singletons. The specimen was PBMCs. The receptors come from a woman under 40 in good health and CMV-seropositive.

The rearrangement links TRBV11-2 to TRBJ1-2, with 10 bases identical to TRBD1. After removal of 6 bases from V and 0 bases from J, the junction contained 4 bases not matched to a gene. The CDR3 runs to 15 residues. Germline CDR1 reads SGHAT; CDR2 reads FQNNGV. Here the CDR3 reads CASRVGQGSNYGYTF. The DNA for the CDR3 is TGTGCCAGCAGAGTGGGACAGGGGTCTAACTATGGCTACACCTTC. The full variable domain, in which reference TRBV11-2 and TRBJ1-2 provide the parts outside the CDR3, is EAGVAQSPRYKIIEKRQSVAFWCNPISGHATLYWYQQILGQGPKLLIQFQNNGVVDDSQLPKDRFSAERLKGVDSTLKIQPAKLEDSAVYLCASRVGQGSNYGYTFGSGTRLTVV.

The chain joins TRBV7-2 to TRBJ2-2; no definite D call. This CDR3 contains 15 residues. V was cut by 1 base and J by 2 bases, with 8 bases left in between. Per germline, CDR1 SGHTA and CDR2 FQGNSA. The CDR3 DNA sequence: TGTGCCAGCAGCTTAGGTGGCAGAAACACCGGGGAGCTGTTTTTT. Translation gives CASSLGGRNTGELFF.

The CDR3 reads CASSKGGDRGTDTQYF. Written as DNA, the CDR3 is TGTGCCAGCAGCAAAGGTGGGGACAGGGGCACAGATACGCAGTATTTT. V gene TRBV21-1 combines with J gene TRBJ2-3; no DNA check was done on the table's D call, TRBD1. TRBV21-1 is termed a pseudogene. This CDR3 comprises 16 residues.

The V call is TRBV7-6, the J call TRBJ1-1, with D possibly TRBD1 on 5 matching bases. Germline V gene data show CDR1 as SGHVS and CDR2 as FNYEAQ. CDR3 length: 14 amino acids. V was trimmed by 7 bases and J by 3 bases, leaving 15 bases between them. CDR3 amino acids: CASTETPTDTEAFF. The CDR3 DNA is TGTGCCAGCACCGAAACCCCGACAGACACTGAAGCTTTCTTT.

The chain recombines TRBV19 with TRBJ1-1, with 8 bases lining up with TRBD1. This CDR3 has 16 residues. From germline, CDR1 is LNHDA and CDR2 SQIVND (reference sequence). V gave up 11 bases and J gave up 4 bases; unmatched junction bases: 18. This CDR3 is CASKGGGGQGSTEAFF. CDR3 in DNA: TGTGCCTCAAAGGGCGGGGGAGGACAGGGAAGCACTGAAGCTTTCTTT.

The rearrangement uses TRBV2 and TRBJ2-2; 12 bases map to TRBD2. Trimming at V came to 5 bases and at J to 4 bases, leaving 11 bases not matched to a gene. The CDR3 loop spans 18 amino acids. CDR1 and CDR2 from the germline V gene are SNHLY and FYNNEI. CDR3 amino acids: CASSPSVLAGGSTGELFF. DNA of the CDR3: TGTGCCAGCAGTCCAAGCGTACTAGCGGGGGGAAGCACCGGGGAGCTGTTTTTT.

This clone was found once. This chain uses TRBV4-3 with TRBJ2-7; TRBD1 aligns across 8 bases. V shed 4 bases, J shed 6 bases, and the junction held 14 bases outside the gene matches. The CDR3 contains 16 residues. Germline V gene data show CDR1 as LGHNA and CDR2 as YSLEER. CDR3 loop: CASSLKGGRGRFEQYF. For the CDR3, the DNA is TGCGCCAGCAGCCTTAAGGGGGGCAGGGGGCGCTTCGAGCAGTACTTC.

This clone has more than one count but fewer than ten. V and J are TRBV11-2 and TRBJ1-1, with 9 bases aligning to TRBD1. The CDR3 consists of 15 residues. CDR1 and CDR2 (germline): SGHAT, FQNNGV. The V gene end was trimmed by 5 bases and the J gene end by 1 base; junction bases not matched to a gene: 5. The DNA of the CDR3 is TGTGCCAGCAGCCCAGGACAGGGGCCGAACACTGAAGCTTTCTTT. It is translated as CASSPGQGPNTEAFF.

This clone was counted only a few times. The chain carries TRBV19 and TRBJ1-1; 10 bases agree with TRBD1. V shed 6 bases and J 4 bases; nucleotides not matched to a gene: 2. CDR3 size: 13 residues. From germline, CDR1 is LNHDA and CDR2 SQIVND (reference sequence). CDR3 DNA: TGTGCCAGTAGGGGACAGGGGCTCACTGAAGCTTTCTTT. It codes for CASRGQGLTEAFF.

The V call is TRBV6-1, the J call TRBJ1-5; D perhaps matches TRBD1 (5 bases). CDR3 length: 16 amino acids. Germline V gene sequence: CDR1 MNHNS, CDR2 SASEGT. V was pared by 0 bases and J by 7 bases, with 16 bases between. The CDR3 protein is CASSEAPQGTSQPQHF. The CDR3 region has the DNA TGTGCCAGCAGTGAAGCGCCCCAGGGTACGAGCCAGCCCCAGCATTTT.

V and J are TRBV6-5 and TRBJ1-2; 8 bases match TRBD1. Losses at the gene ends were 9 bases for V and 2 bases for J; bases not matched to a gene: 8. Germline V gene lookup returns CDR1 MNHEY and CDR2 SVGAGI. This CDR3 is built from 14 residues. CDR3 nucleotide sequence: TGTGCCAGTAACCAGGGGGCTGCGAACTATGGCTACACCTTC. It yields the protein CASNQGAANYGYTF.

This clone was found a few times. The rearrangement joins TRBV11-1 to TRBJ2-7, with D uncertain. This CDR3 is 12 amino acids long. Germline assignment: CDR1 SGHAT and CDR2 FQDESV (reference sequence). Deletions cut 3 bases from V and 6 bases from J, with 9 bases between. The CDR3 DNA reads TGTGCCAGCAGCTTCGTATTGGCCGAGCAGTACTTC. Translated, it gives CASSFVLAEQYF. Looking up the rest from reference TRBV11-1 and TRBJ2-7 gives the full variable domain: EAEVAQSPRYKITEKSQAVAFWCDPISGHATLYWYRQILGQGPELLVQFQDESVVDDSQLPKDRFSAERLKGVDSTLKIQPAELGDSAMYLCASSFVLAEQYFGPGTRLTVT.

The chain has TRBV7-9 and TRBJ1-5; TRBD1 matches 9 bases. The V and J ends lost 5 bases and 3 bases, in that order; junction bases with no gene match: 8. The germline V gene encodes CDR1 SEHNR and CDR2 FQNEAQ (reference sequence). The CDR3 runs to 16 residues. CDR3 sequence reads: CASSAYRGQDNQPQHF. The CDR3 DNA reads as TGTGCCAGCAGCGCCTACAGGGGGCAGGACAATCAGCCCCAGCATTTT.

The table lists this clone with a few counts. V gene TRBV29-1 combines with J gene TRBJ1-2, with 7 bases aligning to TRBD1. Germline V gene data show CDR1 as SQVTM and CDR2 as ANQGSEA. This CDR3 has 13 residues. With 8 bases clipped from V and 4 bases from J, the junction kept 10 bases outside the gene matches. This CDR3 is CSTKLGTAYGYTF. The CDR3 DNA is TGCAGCACTAAACTAGGGACAGCCTATGGCTACACCTTC.

The rearrangement joins TRBV7-9 to TRBJ2-5; 7 positions match TRBD2. This CDR3 is built from 18 residues. From germline, CDR1 is SEHNR and CDR2 FQNEAQ (reference sequence). The V gene end was trimmed by 2 bases and the J gene end by 1 base; junction bases not matched to a gene: 13. DNA of the CDR3: TGTGCCAGCAGCTTAAAAGCGGGGTTGGGCCGTATCCAAGAGACCCAGTACTTC. Translation: CASSLKAGLGRIQETQYF.

The chain combines TRBV11-3 with TRBJ2-3; TRBD2 might be the D (7 bases). Looked up from germline, CDR1 is SGHNT and CDR2 is YENEEA. This CDR3 comprises 16 residues. The germline V and J ends were trimmed by 5 bases and 4 bases, with 19 bases remaining between them. DNA of the CDR3: TGTGCCAGCAGCCTCCTGGGGGGGAGGGGGGCAGATACGCAGTATTTT. Translation gives CASSLLGGRGADTQYF.

Only a few counts were recorded for this clone. The rearrangement uses TRBV7-9 and TRBJ1-4; D is unresolved. CDR1 is SEHNR, CDR2 FQNEAQ, per germline (reference sequence). This CDR3 spans 13 amino acids. V lost 3 bases to trimming and J lost 7 bases, with 9 bases between them. CDR3 DNA: TGTGCCAGCAGCTTTTCGGGGAGTGAAAAACTGTTTTTT. Its protein product is CASSFSGSEKLFF.

The chain links TRBV5-6 to TRBJ2-5, with D possibly being TRBD1 (5 bases). The end of the DNA is better explained by TRBJ2-7, so the J call may be wrong. The CDR3 contains 12 residues. Germline values: CDR1 SGHDT, CDR2 YYEEEE. The CDR3 DNA is TGTGCCAGCCAGGGCGTGTCCTACGAGCAGTACTTC. Its translation is CASQGVSYEQYF.

V and J are TRBV7-6 and TRBJ1-1; D is perhaps TRBD1 (5 bases). The germline V and J ends were trimmed by 5 bases and 0 bases, with 16 bases remaining between them. Germline CDR1 is SGHVS and CDR2 is FNYEAQ. This CDR3 region has 16 residues. CDR3 nucleotides: TGTGCCAGCAGCACCGTATCCAGGGCTTTGAACACTGAAGCTTTCTTT. It specifies CASSTVSRALNTEAFF.

In DNA, the CDR3 is TGTGCCTGGAGTGTATCGGGAAGCTCCTACAATGAGCAGTTCTTC. Protein sequence: CAWSVSGSSYNEQFF. The V and J genes are TRBV30 and TRBJ2-1; a weak D match, TRBD2 (5 bases). V was shortened by 0 bases and J by 0 bases, with 9 bases between the two germline ends. The V gene's germline CDR1 is GTSNPN and CDR2 SVGIG (reference sequence). CDR3 size: 15 residues.

V is TRBV2 and J is TRBJ2-1; 14 bases agree with TRBD2. Germline lookup yields CDR1 SNHLY and CDR2 FYNNEI. This CDR3 is built from 16 residues. Losses at the gene ends were 6 bases for V and 8 bases for J; bases not matched to a gene: 9. Here the CDR3 reads CASRPRLAGGQYEQFF. CDR3 in DNA: TGTGCCAGCAGACCACGACTAGCGGGGGGGCAATATGAGCAGTTCTTC.

This clone was seen a few times. The chain employs TRBV12-5 and TRBJ2-3; 7 bases line up with TRBD2. With V trimmed by 6 bases and J by 6 bases, 12 bases remained unmatched. The CDR3 runs 15 residues. In germline, CDR1 is LGHNT, CDR2 FRNRAP. The CDR3 nucleotides read TGTGCTAGTGGGATAAGGGGCGGGGGTGGTGATACGCAGTATTTT. It yields the protein CASGIRGGGGDTQYF.

This clone was recorded once. The chain carries TRBV7-9 and TRBJ1-2; 10 nucleotides match TRBD1. This CDR3 is built from 15 residues. Losses at the gene ends were 4 bases for V and 8 bases for J; bases not matched to a gene: 10. Germline CDR1 reads SEHNR; CDR2 reads FQNEAQ (reference sequence). The CDR3 spells CASSSSGQGSGGYTF. The DNA for the CDR3 is TGTGCCAGCAGCTCATCGGGACAGGGGTCTGGAGGCTACACCTTC.

This clone appeared a few times. In nucleotides, the CDR3 is TGTGCCAGCAGTTTATATGAGGGGGCCACTGAAGCTTTCTTT. This sequence encodes CASSLYEGATEAFF. The chain employs TRBV27 and TRBJ1-1, with 7 bases that match TRBD1. From germline, CDR1 is MNHEY and CDR2 SMNVEV (reference sequence). V shed 1 base and J 4 bases; nucleotides not matched to a gene: 3. The CDR3 is made up of 14 amino acids.

The J gene is TRBJ2-7, the V gene TRBV28; D might be TRBD2 (7 bases). CDR1 MDHEN and CDR2 SYDVKM come from the germline V gene. With 3 bases removed from V and 6 bases from J, the gap between germline ends came to 18 bases. CDR3 length equals 15 residues. The CDR3 here is CASSLGGGPLFEQYF. CDR3 coding DNA: TGTGCCAGCAGTTTGGGGGGGGGCCCCCTTTTCGAGCAGTACTTC.

This sequence joins TRBV6-1 and TRBJ2-3; maybe TRBD2 (7 bases). The CDR3 length is 14 residues. The germline V and J ends were trimmed by 4 bases and 8 bases, with 16 bases remaining between them. CDR1 is MNHNS, CDR2 SASEGT, per germline. CDR3 residues: CASSAGGGGGTQYF. DNA for the CDR3: TGTGCCAGCAGTGCGGGCGGGGGCGGTGGTACGCAGTATTTT.

The genes are TRBV19 and TRBJ2-1, with D perhaps matching TRBD1 (5 bases). The germline V gene has CDR1 LNHDA and CDR2 SQIVND (reference sequence). V gave up 7 bases and J gave up 3 bases, with 13 bases separating them. The CDR3 is 14 amino acids. CDR3 sequence: CASTKGANYNEQFF. DNA for the CDR3: TGTGCCAGTACAAAAGGGGCAAACTACAATGAGCAGTTCTTC.

This chain uses TRBV5-1 with TRBJ2-5, with D perhaps TRBD2 (6 bases). V dropped 2 bases and J dropped 5 bases, with 16 bases sitting between them. CDR3 size: 15 residues. The germline V gene encodes CDR1 SGHRS and CDR2 YFSETQ. The DNA of the CDR3 is TGCGCCAGCAGCTTACAACGCGGGGCGGGTGAGACCCAGTACTTC. The encoded protein is CASSLQRGAGETQYF.

The chain carries TRBV18 and TRBJ2-5; D unclear. The DNA matches TRBJ2-7 better at its end, which makes the J call doubtful. The V gene's germline CDR1 is KGHSH and CDR2 LQKENI. CDR3 size: 13 residues. DNA for the CDR3: TGTGCCAGCTCACCACCGCGATCCTACGAGCAGTACTTC. It encodes CASSPPRSYEQYF.

The rearrangement joins TRBV27 to TRBJ2-3, with 9 bases identical to TRBD2. The CDR3 is made up of 15 amino acids. V shed 3 bases and J 6 bases; nucleotides not matched to a gene: 7. Germline V gene lookup returns CDR1 MNHEY and CDR2 SMNVEV (reference sequence). The CDR3 sequence: CASSFGGGATDTQYF. CDR3 coding DNA: TGTGCCAGCAGTTTTGGCGGGGGGGCTACCGATACGCAGTATTTT.